This T cell receptor beta chain was retrieved from a study of blood T cell repertoires in COVID-19. Germline trimming cut 3 bases from V and 5 bases from J; bases unmatched to any gene: 1. The germline V gene has CDR1 SGHVS and CDR2 FNYEAQ. The CDR3 runs 14 residues. Participants were aged about 18 to 100 years from 20 to 30 US areas. Exposed participants came across a COVID-19 case within 2 weeks before study entry. In the original workflow: Amplifying reference gene primers gave estimates of nucleated cell counts. Some clones are missing from TCRdb's copy, which holds only in-frame ones; the method was immunoSEQ multiplex PCR. That table is the source of V, J and clone size, and D and trimming were worked out from the DNA. The sample records 300,000 to 350,000 clones, roughly 86% being singletons.

The TCR was taken from a woman aged 25 to 39 who had been exposed to COVID-19. This chain uses TRBV7-6 with TRBJ1-4; 9 bases agree with TRBD1. Sequencing input: PBMCs or T cells enriched from blood (not recorded which). In DNA form, the CDR3 reads TGTGCCAGCAGCTTGGGGACAGGGAATGAAAAACTGTTTTTT. It encodes CASSLGTGNEKLFF.